A single T cell receptor (beta chain) is shown here with its context. This clonotype was seen many times. Its antigen is unknown. Nothing much larger sits one base from this clone, and base qualities are not available. Libraries of naive CD8 T cells were generated from about 19,000 to 1,100,000 sorted cells, with 10%, 30% or 50% of the purified RNA used. On a BD FACSAria II, naive CD8 T cells were FACS-sorted as CD8+CD4-CCR7+CD45RA+ and collected into RLT Plus buffer. Around 10 TCR copies' worth of Jurkat RNA were spiked into about 20,000-1,000,000 naive CD8 T cell samples to test detection sensitivity. Enrichment of CD8 T cells was done with RosetteSep CD8+ T Cell Enrichment Cocktail plus Ficoll-Paque, and ACK red cell lysis came afterward. CDR1 SGHVS and CDR2 FNYEAQ are derived from the germline V gene. The germline V and J ends show losses of 5 bases and 0 bases respectively, and no gene match explains 10 bases of the junction. Measured from the cysteine to the phenylalanine, the CDR3 is 16 residues long. Only the CDR3 region is kept as DNA, spanning 48 bases read in frame from base 1.

This entry is derived from a study of molecular identifiers for immune sequencing clone quantification (dated by TCRdb to 2016 to 2018). Background on the whole study: For a replicate experiment, RNA from roughly 20,000 or 100,000 naive CD8 T cells was divided into five aliquots, of which four were sequenced. This methods study used CD8 T cells to benchmark TCR RNA copy counting and molecular-identifier clustering-based TCR repertoire sequencing (MIDCIRS).

Libraries were prepared through PCR. These reads were obtained on a NextSeq 500. Preparation of bulk TCR libraries followed a previously described approach, with the TCR primers listed in Table S5. Total RNA was purified with the Qiagen AllPrep DNA/RNA kit. Before any analysis, reads coming from multiple sequencing runs of the same library were combined into one pool. Processing in the source paper ran as follows. Only reads with exact TCR constant sequence were kept, trimmed to 150 nt, and grouped by their 12-nt molecular barcodes. Within each barcode group, reads were sub-clustered at a 15% Levenshtein threshold, and quality-weighted consensus sequences were built per RNA molecule. Non-functional sequences were removed, as were lower-count sequences one edit away from another. Barcode sub-clusters with fewer than 20% of the maximum read count were removed, based on fitting two negative binomial distributions. TCRdb reworked the public reads: Q25 trimming with fastp, MiXCR clone assembly, productive beta chains retained. Rows are unified per CDR3 protein, each entry keeping the most common DNA and genes. V and J calls and clone size were set by TCRdb, not the authors. The sample records a few hundred thousand distinct CDR3 sequences, roughly 24% of which are singletons. The leading ten clones occupy about 0.71% of the sample.

General findings and caveats noted by the study authors: When barcode sub-clustering was not used, chimeric consensus sequences inflated TCR diversity, with chimeras reaching as high as 47%. Spiked-in Jurkat TCR RNA equivalent to a single cell was reported to be detectable even among approximately 1 million naive CD8 T cells. Modeling indicated 2.5 to 3.5 TCR RNA copies recovered per cell, compared with around 10 by digital PCR, which implies a capture efficiency of 25% to 35%. Highly expanded clone sizes could be underestimated if identical TCR molecules share a barcode. In CMV-specific effector cells, clones with more than 20 RNA copies contained over 99% of molecules, whereas in naive cells such clones contained under 1% of molecules. The naive libraries included spiked-in Jurkat TCR RNA (fewer than 11 copies' worth), and this Jurkat TCR RNA is not part of the donor repertoire.

The sequencing sample was made of naive CD8+ T cells from blood, with Jurkat cell RNA spiked in. The cell subset or site label on this specimen signifies: FACS-sorted CD8+CD4-CCR7+CD45RA+ naive T cells. Rearrangement joined TRBV7-6 to TRBJ2-7, with 7 bases in between that match TRBD1. The receptor comes from a human donor in good health. Some libraries in this study had Jurkat cell RNA spiked in. At the DNA level, the sequence is TGTGCCAGCAGCCCTGAGGGACAGAGCAGCTCCTACGAGCAGTACTTC. Translation gives CASSPEGQSSSYEQYF.